Following are 25 T cell receptor beta chains from one sample sequenced in a study of metastatic and nonmetastatic thyroid tumors. Every patient was untreated before thyroid surgery. TCRdb re-clonotyped the PCR reads via MiXCR. Found here are around 31,000 clones, about a fifth of them singletons; the top ten hold around 3%. Sequenced input: tumor tissue. These receptor sequences come from a male donor with papillary thyroid cancer or a benign thyroid nodule (not recorded which). Some clones in this sample may be carry-over from other donors' samples.

This clone was seen at least ten times. The V and J genes are TRBV9 and TRBJ2-2; possible D gene TRBD1, 6 bases. Per the germline V gene, CDR1 is SGDLS and CDR2 is YYNGEE. V was shortened by 4 bases and J by 2 bases, with 21 bases between the two germline ends. The CDR3 is 18 amino acids. This CDR3 is CASSPTGPKRTNTGELFF. The DNA of the CDR3 is TGTGCCAGCAGCCCAACAGGGCCAAAGCGGACTAACACCGGGGAGCTGTTTTTT. Using reference TRBV9 and TRBJ2-2 for the parts outside the CDR3, the full variable domain is DSGVTQTPKHLITATGQRVTLRCSPRSGDLSVYWYQQSLDQGLQFLIQYYNGEERAKGNILERFSAQQFPDLHSELNLSSLELGDSALYFCASSPTGPKRTNTGELFFGEGSRLTVL.

This clone was observed at least ten times. The rearrangement joins TRBV4-2 to TRBJ2-7; TRBD2 is a possible D gene (5 bases). This CDR3 is built from 15 residues. The germline gives CDR1 LGHNA, CDR2 YNFKEQ. Trimming cost V 0 bases and J 0 bases, with 9 bases left between them. CDR3 sequence reads: CASSQDTGISYEQYF. The CDR3 DNA follows: TGTGCCAGCAGCCAAGATACCGGGATCTCCTACGAGCAGTACTTC.

This clone has more than one count but fewer than ten. The chain recombines TRBV12-3 or TRBV12-4 with TRBJ2-7; D is uncertain. V shed 5 bases and J shed 3 bases, with 11 bases lying between them. CDR3 length: 13 residues. The CDR3 is CASSSGTDYEQYF. As DNA, the CDR3 is TGTGCCAGCAGTAGTGGTACCGACTACGAGCAGTACTTC.

This clone was seen only a few times. The rearrangement uses TRBV29-1 and TRBJ2-7; D call uncertain. Deletions cut 4 bases from V and 1 base from J, with 8 bases between. CDR1 is SQVTM and CDR2 is ANQGSEA in the germline V gene. This CDR3 contains 12 residues. CDR3 region: CSVADGSYEQYF. The CDR3 DNA reads as TGCAGCGTTGCGGACGGGTCCTACGAGCAGTACTTC.

This chain connects TRBV19 to TRBJ1-2; D not resolved. CDR1 LNHDA and CDR2 SQIVND come from the germline V gene (reference sequence). CDR3 length: 16 residues. Trimming cost V 3 bases and J 0 bases, with 14 bases left between them. As DNA, the CDR3 is TGTGCCAGTAGTATCTCCTCGGGAGTAACTAACTATGGCTACACCTTC. This sequence encodes CASSISSGVTNYGYTF.

This clone was seen ten or more times. The CDR3 coding sequence is TGTGCCAGCAGCAGGGGGGGATCGAACACCGGGGAGCTGTTTTTT. Residues: CASSRGGSNTGELFF. The chain employs TRBV7-2 and TRBJ2-2; a weak D match, TRBD2 (7 bases). V gave up 5 bases and J gave up 0 bases, with 10 bases separating them. The germline V gene encodes CDR1 SGHTA and CDR2 FQGNSA. The CDR3 covers 15 residues. The whole variable domain, filled in from reference TRBV7-2 and TRBJ2-2, reads GAGVSQSPSNKVTEKGKDVELRCDPISGHTALYWYRQSLGQGLEFLIYFQGNSAPDKSGLPSDRFSAERTGGSVSTLTIQRTQQEDSAVYLCASSRGGSNTGELFFGEGSRLTVL.

The chain joins TRBV9 to TRBJ1-6; D is undetermined. The CDR3 has 14 residues. The germline V and J ends were trimmed by 2 bases and 7 bases, with 10 bases remaining between them. The V gene's germline CDR1 is SGDLS and CDR2 YYNGEE. CDR3 residues: CASSVGPQNSPLHF. The CDR3 coding sequence is TGTGCCAGCAGCGTCGGCCCCCAGAATTCACCCCTCCACTTT.

Many counts were recorded for this clone. V usage is TRBV6-2 or TRBV6-3 and J usage is TRBJ1-1, with 7 bases that match TRBD1. The CDR3 extends over 16 amino acids. The V and J ends lost 2 bases and 4 bases, in that order; junction bases with no gene match: 10. Per germline, CDR1 MNHEY and CDR2 SVGEGT. The CDR3 DNA follows: TGTGCCAGCAGTTACCCGACAGGGTGGAGGGGCACTGAAGCTTTCTTT. Encoded protein: CASSYPTGWRGTEAFF.

A note on this clone: A much larger clone differs from this one at a single base, so this may be a read error. The V and J genes are TRBV29-1 and TRBJ2-3, with 10 positions matching TRBD2. The CDR3 totals 15 residues. Germline CDR1 SQVTM, CDR2 ANQGSEA. The DNA for the CDR3 is TGCAGAGTTAACGGTCCTAGCGGGAGTGTAGATACGCAATATTTT. As protein: CRVNGPSGSVDTQYF.

At least ten counts were recorded for this clone. The chain combines TRBV30 with TRBJ1-6; the D gene is possibly TRBD1 (6 bases). CDR3 length: 16 amino acids. The germline V gene has CDR1 GTSNPN and CDR2 SVGIG (reference sequence). V was clipped by 1 base and J by 6 bases, with 16 bases between them. The CDR3 sequence is CAWSALGQLTNSPLHF. The CDR3, as DNA: TGTGCCTGGAGTGCTCTAGGACAGCTGACTAATTCACCCCTCCACTTT.

In this sample, this clone turned up many times. The chain links TRBV4-1 to TRBJ2-1; either TRBD1 or TRBD2 may fit D (6 bases each). Germline CDR1 is MGHRA and CDR2 is YSYEKL. The CDR3 covers 15 residues. V was shortened by 1 base and J by 5 bases, with 12 bases between the two germline ends. The CDR3 DNA is TGCGCCAGCAGCCAAGGGTGGGGGGCCAACAATGAGCAGTTCTTC. Translating it yields CASSQGWGANNEQFF.

This clone was found once. The V and J genes are TRBV20-1 and TRBJ2-7, with TRBD2 matching over 12 bases. The V gene end was trimmed by 4 bases and the J gene end by 4 bases; junction bases not matched to a gene: 5. The V gene's germline CDR1 is DFQATT and CDR2 SNEGSKA (reference sequence). The CDR3 length is 14 residues. CDR3 in amino acids: CSAKLAGGLYEQYF. The CDR3 DNA reads TGCAGTGCTAAACTAGCGGGAGGTTTATACGAGCAGTACTTC.

This clone was counted many times. The chain links TRBV28 to TRBJ1-2, with 7 bases identical to TRBD1. The CDR3 is 15 amino acids. After removal of 4 bases from V and 4 bases from J, the junction contained 9 bases not matched to a gene. Germline V gene data show CDR1 as MDHEN and CDR2 as SYDVKM. The CDR3 protein is CASSSFPRGLYGYTF. Written as DNA, the CDR3 is TGTGCCAGCAGTTCTTTCCCGAGGGGGCTCTATGGCTACACCTTC.

This clone was found many times. The rearrangement links TRBV11-3 to TRBJ2-2, with D unclear. V was trimmed by 2 bases and J by 3 bases, leaving 1 base between them. The CDR3 loop spans 12 amino acids. CDR1 and CDR2 (germline): SGHNT, YENEEA. CDR3 loop: CASSLHTGELFF. In DNA form, the CDR3 reads TGTGCCAGCAGCTTACACACCGGGGAGCTGTTTTTT.

The CDR3 region is CSPLGAQTLNTEAFF. In DNA form, the CDR3 reads TGCAGCCCCCTAGGCGCCCAGACCCTGAACACTGAAGCTTTCTTT. The chain links TRBV20-1 to TRBJ1-1, with D uncertain. This CDR3 has 15 residues. CDR1 and CDR2 from the germline V gene are DFQATT and SNEGSKA (reference sequence).

This clone was counted at least ten times. The sample holds other DNA sequences that translate to the same CDR3. The CDR3 sequence: CSAELTDTQYF. The CDR3 DNA reads TGCAGTGCAGAACTCACAGATACGCAGTATTTT. The V and J genes are TRBV20-1 and TRBJ2-3, with D hard to call. V lost 6 bases, J lost 2 bases, and 6 bases lay in between. The CDR3 is 11 residues long. Germline V CDR1 and CDR2: DFQATT, SNEGSKA (reference sequence).

The CDR3 protein is CSAHKTGGHNSPLHF. The CDR3 nucleotides are TGCAGTGCTCACAAGACAGGTGGGCATAATTCACCCCTCCACTTT. This rearrangement joins TRBV20-1 to TRBJ1-6; D may be TRBD1 (6 bases). V lost 5 bases and J lost 5, with 16 bases in between. This CDR3 is 15 amino acids long. From germline, CDR1 is DFQATT and CDR2 SNEGSKA (reference sequence).

This clone was counted between two and nine times. The CDR3 sequence is CASSETLAVSYEQYF. CDR3 sequence (DNA): TGTGCCAGCAGTGAAACACTAGCGGTGAGCTACGAGCAGTACTTC. The rearrangement links TRBV2 to TRBJ2-7; TRBD2 matches at 8 bases. J gave up 3 bases and V 2 bases, and 6 bases lay outside the gene matches. The CDR3 extends over 15 amino acids. Germline CDR1 reads SNHLY; CDR2 reads FYNNEI.

This clone appeared many times. The chain couples TRBV20-1 to TRBJ2-7; unclear D gene. Germline lookup yields CDR1 DFQATT and CDR2 SNEGSKA (reference sequence). The CDR3 length is 13 residues. The V gene lost 3 bases and the J gene lost 0 bases, with 9 bases spanning the gap. CDR3 region: CSASSGGSYEQYF. The CDR3 bases are TGCAGTGCTAGTAGTGGCGGCTCCTACGAGCAGTACTTC.

The chain employs TRBV5-1 and TRBJ2-7; tentative D call: TRBD1 (5 bases). Germline values: CDR1 SGHRS, CDR2 YFSETQ. The CDR3 extends over 15 amino acids. Trimming left V 0 bases short and J 0 bases short, with 10 bases between. CDR3 sequence (DNA): TGCGCCAGCAGCTTGGTTGGGGCCGCCTCCTACGAGCAGTACTTC. Its translation is CASSLVGAASYEQYF.

This clone was observed at least ten times. J is TRBJ2-3 and V is TRBV19; D possibly corresponds to TRBD1 (5 bases). CDR3 size: 14 residues. V gave up 1 base and J gave up 5 bases, with 10 bases separating them. Looked up from germline, CDR1 is LNHDA and CDR2 is SQIVND (reference sequence). The CDR3 region is CASSIAGALDTQYF. The DNA for the CDR3 is TGTGCCAGTAGTATAGCTGGGGCTTTAGATACGCAGTATTTT.

V usage is TRBV20-1 and J usage is TRBJ2-5, with 7 positions matching TRBD2. CDR1 DFQATT and CDR2 SNEGSKA come from the germline V gene (reference sequence). V trimming: 0 bases; J trimming: 5 bases; junction bases outside the gene matches: 9. The length of the CDR3 is 15 residues. The DNA for the CDR3 is TGCAGTGCTAGAGATACGGTGCGGGGGAGGGAGACCCAGTACTTC. Protein sequence: CSARDTVRGRETQYF.

The genes are TRBV19 and TRBJ2-7; D may be TRBD1 (6 bases). The CDR3 spans 14 residues. Germline V gene data show CDR1 as LNHDA and CDR2 as SQIVND (reference sequence). The V and J ends lost 4 bases and 5 bases respectively, with 15 bases between them. CDR3 region: CASSRRLKGDEQYF. The CDR3 coding sequence is TGTGCCAGTAGTAGACGACTAAAGGGGGACGAGCAGTACTTC.

This clone has ten or more counts. This chain connects TRBV20-1 to TRBJ2-6, with D perhaps TRBD1 (5 bases). The CDR3 has 13 residues. V was shortened by 3 bases and J by 3 bases, with 6 bases between the two germline ends. Per germline, CDR1 DFQATT and CDR2 SNEGSKA (reference sequence). CDR3 loop: CSARDIGANVLTF. Written as DNA, the CDR3 is TGCAGTGCTAGGGACATTGGGGCCAACGTCCTGACTTTC.

The chain uses TRBV11-2 and TRBJ2-5; 15 bases line up with TRBD2. With 8 bases clipped from V and 5 bases from J, the junction kept 9 bases outside the gene matches. The CDR3 covers 16 residues. CDR1 is SGHAT, CDR2 FQNNGV, per germline. The CDR3 protein is CASHGLAGGRVETQYF. Here the CDR3 DNA reads TGTGCCAGCCATGGACTAGCGGGAGGGCGGGTTGAGACCCAGTACTTC.